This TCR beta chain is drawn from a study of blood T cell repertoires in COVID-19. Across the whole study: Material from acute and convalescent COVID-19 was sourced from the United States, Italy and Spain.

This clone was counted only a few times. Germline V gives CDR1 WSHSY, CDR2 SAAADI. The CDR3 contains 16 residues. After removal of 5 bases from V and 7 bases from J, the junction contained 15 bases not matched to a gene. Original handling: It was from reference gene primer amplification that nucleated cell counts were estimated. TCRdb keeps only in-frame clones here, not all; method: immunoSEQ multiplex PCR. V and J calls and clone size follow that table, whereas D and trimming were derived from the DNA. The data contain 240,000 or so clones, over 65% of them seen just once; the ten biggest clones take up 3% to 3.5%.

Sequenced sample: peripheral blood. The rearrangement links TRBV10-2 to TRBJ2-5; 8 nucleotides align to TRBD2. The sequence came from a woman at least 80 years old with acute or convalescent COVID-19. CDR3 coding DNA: TGCGCCAGCAGTTCACCCAGTGGAGCGGGGGCCGTGACCCAGTACTTC. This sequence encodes CASSSPSGAGAVTQYF.